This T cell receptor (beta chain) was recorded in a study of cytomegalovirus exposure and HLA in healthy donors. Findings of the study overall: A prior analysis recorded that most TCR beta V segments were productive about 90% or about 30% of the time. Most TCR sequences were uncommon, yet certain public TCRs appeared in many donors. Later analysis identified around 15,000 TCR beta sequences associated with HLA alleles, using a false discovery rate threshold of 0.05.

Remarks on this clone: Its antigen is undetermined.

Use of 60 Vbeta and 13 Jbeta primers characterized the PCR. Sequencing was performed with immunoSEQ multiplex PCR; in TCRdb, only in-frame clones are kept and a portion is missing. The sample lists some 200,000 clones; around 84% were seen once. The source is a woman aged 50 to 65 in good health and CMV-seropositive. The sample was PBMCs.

The CDR3 spells CASSSTRLAGGRQETQYF. The DNA for the CDR3 is TGTGCCAGCAGCTCCACGCGACTAGCGGGGGGCCGTCAAGAGACCCAGTACTTC. The rearrangement joins TRBV11-2 to TRBJ2-5, with 13 bases matching TRBD2. From germline, CDR1 is SGHAT and CDR2 FQNNGV. CDR3 length equals 18 residues. With V trimmed by 4 bases and J by 2 bases, 10 bases remained unmatched. Drawing the rest from reference TRBV11-2 and TRBJ2-5, the complete variable domain is EAGVAQSPRYKIIEKRQSVAFWCNPISGHATLYWYQQILGQGPKLLIQFQNNGVVDDSQLPKDRFSAERLKGVDSTLKIQPAKLEDSAVYLCASSSTRLAGGRQETQYFGPGTRLLVL.